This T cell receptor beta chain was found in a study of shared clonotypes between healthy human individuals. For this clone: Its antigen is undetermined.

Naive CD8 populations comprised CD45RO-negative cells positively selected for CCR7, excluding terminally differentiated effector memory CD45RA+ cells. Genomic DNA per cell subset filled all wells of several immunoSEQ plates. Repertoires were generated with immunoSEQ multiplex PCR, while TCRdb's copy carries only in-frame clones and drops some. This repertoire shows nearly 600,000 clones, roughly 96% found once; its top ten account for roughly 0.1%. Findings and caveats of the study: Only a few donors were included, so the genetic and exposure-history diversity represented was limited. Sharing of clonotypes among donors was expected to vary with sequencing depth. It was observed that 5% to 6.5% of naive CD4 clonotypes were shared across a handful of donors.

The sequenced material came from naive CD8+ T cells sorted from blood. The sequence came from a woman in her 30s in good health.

The DNA of the CDR3 is TGTGCCAGCAGCGGTGGACTAGCTCTACTGAATACGCAGTATTTT. Encoded protein: CASSGGLALLNTQYF. This chain connects TRBV7-9 to TRBJ2-3; the match to TRBD2 covers 8 bases. Germline assignment: CDR1 SEHNR and CDR2 FQNEAQ (reference sequence). Trimming at V came to 5 bases and at J to 7 bases, leaving 11 bases not matched to a gene. CDR3 length: 15 residues. The complete variable domain, with remaining parts taken from reference TRBV7-9 and TRBJ2-3, reads DTGVSQNPRHKITKRGQNVTFRCDPISEHNRLYWYRQTLGQGPEFLTYFQNEAQLEKSRLLSDRFSAERPKGSFSTLEIQRTEQGDSAMYLCASSGGLALLNTQYFGPGTRLTVL.